This TCR beta chain was profiled in a study of blood T cell repertoires in COVID-19. Sequencing used immunoSEQ multiplex PCR; TCRdb keeps in-frame clones, though not all of them. The sample yields fewer than 250,000 clones, about 88% seen once. Trimming left V 0 bases short and J 5 bases short, with 16 bases between. The CDR3 covers 16 residues. CDR1 and CDR2 (germline): SGHTA, FQGNSA. The rearrangement uses TRBV7-2 and TRBJ1-1; tentative D call: TRBD1 (5 bases). The sample consisted of peripheral blood. The receptor was derived from a woman aged 40 to 55 who had recovered from COVID-19. CDR3 nucleotides: TGTGCCAGCAGCTTAGCCTTAGGCCAGGGATGGACTGAAGCTTTCTTT. Its protein product is CASSLALGQGWTEAFF.